This TCR beta chain stems from a study of CD4 T cells in relation to SARS-CoV-2 and coronaviruses. The V and J ends lost 5 bases and 3 bases respectively, with 14 bases between them. Germline-derived CDR1 and CDR2 are SGHDT and YYEEEE. CDR3 size: 14 residues. Profiled with immunoSEQ multiplex PCR; TCRdb holds only in-frame clones, not every one. The sample records approximately 50,000 clones, 92% being singletons. The chain has TRBV5-6 and TRBJ2-5; D not resolved. The sequenced sample was naive CD4+ T cells from PBMCs. Described subset: naive CD4+ T cells isolated by negative enrichment. This TCR was recovered from an adult with COVID-19. CDR3 sequence (DNA): TGTGCCAGCAGGTTTTACACAACAGAAGAGACCCAGTACTTC. Its translation: CASRFYTTEETQYF.